Listed below are T cell receptor beta chains from one sample, sequenced in a study of T cells after somatic rescue of genetic block. The table came from immunoSEQ multiplex PCR; TCRdb's copy has only in-frame clones and leaves some out. The data contain some 67,000 clones, 92% of them singletons. What was sequenced was peripheral blood mononuclear cells (PBMCs). Receptor source: a man aged 35 to 55. Both conserved end residues are part of each CDR3. D genes are given only for firm matches. Expanded clones are given a class, and other clones once, few, many or no size at all.

D	size	V	J	DNA	CDR3
NA	NA	TRBV13	TRBJ2-1	TGTGCCAGCAGTCGGGGTCAGGACAATGAGCAGTTCTTC	CASSRGQDNEQFF
TRBD1	NA	TRBV30	TRBJ2-7	TGTGCCTGGAGTGTAGGACAGGGCCACGAGCAGTACTTC	CAWSVGQGHEQYF
TRBD1	once	TRBV5-1	TRBJ1-3	TGCGCCAGCAGCTTGGACAGGACAGGGAGCCAGGAGGGAAACACCATATATTTT	CASSLDRTGSQEGNTIYF
NA	NA	TRBV15	TRBJ1-5	TGTGCCACCAGCGGGGTGGGGAGCAATCAGCCCCAGCATTTT	CATSGVGSNQPQHF
NA	NA	TRBV7-3	TRBJ2-2	TGTGCCAGCAGCTTTGACAGCCCCGGGGAGCTGTTTTTT	CASSFDSPGELFF
TRBD1	NA	TRBV10-2	TRBJ2-7	TGCGCCAGCAACATTGGGGGACAGAGGCTTGAGCAGTACTTC	CASNIGGQRLEQYF
NA	NA	TRBV28	TRBJ1-6	TGTGCCAGCGTCGTGGACCCGCGAGCTAATTCACCCCTCCACTTT	CASVVDPRANSPLHF
NA	NA	TRBV30	TRBJ1-6	TGTGCCTGGAACGACGGAGTGGGATCACCCCTCCACTTT	CAWNDGVGSPLHF
TRBD2	once	TRBV4-2	TRBJ2-7	TGTGCCAGCAGCCAAGATCTGGGCGGGAGAGCCACGTACGAGCAGTACTTC	CASSQDLGGRATYEQYF
TRBD1	NA	TRBV2	TRBJ1-2	TGTGCCAGCCTGGGACAGTCATCTGGCTACACCTTC	CASLGQSSGYTF
NA	NA	TRBV10-3	TRBJ2-3	TGTGCCATCAGTAACGAAGGAGATACGCAGTATTTT	CAISNEGDTQYF
NA	NA	TRBV11-2	TRBJ2-7	TGTGCCAGCAGCCCGATCTCTAGGCGGGGTACCTACGAGCAGTACTTC	CASSPISRRGTYEQYF
NA	NA	TRBV4-1	TRBJ2-2	TGCGCCAGCAGCCAAGCCGGGGAGCTGTTTTTT	CASSQAGELFF
TRBD1	NA	TRBV5-8	TRBJ2-5	TGTGCCAGCAGCCTAGGGACAGGGGTACAAGGCCAAGAGACCCAGTACTTC	CASSLGTGVQGQETQYF
NA	NA	TRBV5-4	TRBJ1-5	TGTGCCAGCAGCTTGCAGGGGCTGAGCAATCAGCCCCAGCATTTT	CASSLQGLSNQPQHF
TRBD2	NA	TRBV4-1	TRBJ2-1	TGCGCCAGCAGCCAAGATTTGGCGGGGGGGAGGAATGAGCAGTTCTTC	CASSQDLAGGRNEQFF
NA	NA	TRBV29-1	TRBJ1-3	TGCAGCGTTGAGGAGGGCAGGGGATTTGGAAACACCATATATTTT	CSVEEGRGFGNTIYF
TRBD2	NA	TRBV19	TRBJ2-4	TGTGCCAGTAGTACCGCGTCGCAGCAGCGGGAGGTTGGGTCGGCCAAAAACATTCAGTACTTC	CASSTASQQREVGSAKNIQYF
TRBD1	NA	TRBV4-2	TRBJ1-3	TGTGCCAGCAGCCAAGCCGCGATGGACAGGATAAGAAACACCATATATTTT	CASSQAAMDRIRNTIYF
NA	NA	TRBV7-8	TRBJ1-1	TGTGCCAGCAGCTTCTCAGGGACTGAAGCTTTCTTT	CASSFSGTEAFF
NA	NA	TRBV15	TRBJ2-1	TGTGCCACCAGCAGAGGGCAGGGTAATGAGCAGTTCTTC	CATSRGQGNEQFF
TRBD2	NA	TRBV7-2	TRBJ2-3	TGTGCCAGCAGCTTAGTGCTAGCGGGAGGGGCAGATACGCAGTATTTT	CASSLVLAGGADTQYF
TRBD1	NA	TRBV25-1	TRBJ2-2	TGTGCCAGCAGTGCGGGACAGGGGGTGTCCACCGGGGAGCTGTTTTTT	CASSAGQGVSTGELFF
NA	NA	TRBV4-3	TRBJ1-3	TGCGCCAGCAGCCAAGAACTCGGGGTCCTTACGGGAAACACCATATATTTT	CASSQELGVLTGNTIYF
NA	NA	TRBV5-1	TRBJ2-2	TGCGCCAGCAGCTCGCAGACAGGAGATACCGGGGAGCTGTTTTTT	CASSSQTGDTGELFF
TRBD1	NA	TRBV11-2	TRBJ2-7	TGTGCCAGCAGCACCCCGGGACAGGGGATCGGGGTCTACGAGCAGTACTTC	CASSTPGQGIGVYEQYF
TRBD2	once	TRBV10-2	TRBJ2-5	TGCGCCAGCAGGGTAGCGGGGGCCGGGGAGACCCAGTACTTC	CASRVAGAGETQYF
TRBD1	NA	TRBV6-1	TRBJ1-3	TGTGCCAGCAGTGAAAGGGACAGGACTTCTGGAAACACCATATATTTT	CASSERDRTSGNTIYF
NA	medium-sized	TRBV6-1	TRBJ2-7	TGTGCCAGCAGTGAAGTCCCCCAGGGGGAGCAGTACTTC	CASSEVPQGEQYF
NA	NA	TRBV27	TRBJ2-1	TGTGCCAGCAGTACGCGGAGGGGTTCCTACAATGAGCAGTTCTTC	CASSTRRGSYNEQFF
NA	once	TRBV7-8	TRBJ1-5	TGTGCCAGCAGCTTCAGGGCCCGCAATCAGCCCCAGCATTTT	CASSFRARNQPQHF
NA	NA	TRBV29-1	TRBJ2-3	TGCAGCGTCGGAAACACAGATACGCAGTATTTT	CSVGNTDTQYF
NA	NA	TRBV5-1	TRBJ1-6	TGCGCCAGCAGCTTGGCGACATCCAGCTCTAATTCACCCCTCCACTTT	CASSLATSSSNSPLHF
NA	NA	TRBV27	TRBJ2-7	TGTGCCAGCAGTTTGTCGGACTCCTACGAGCAGTACTTC	CASSLSDSYEQYF
NA	NA	TRBV28	TRBJ2-1	TGTGCCAGCAGTTTCCCCAATGAGCAGTTCTTC	CASSFPNEQFF
NA	NA	TRBV28	TRBJ1-6	TGTGCCAGCAGCCCCCCAGCGGGGAGCTCCTATAATTCACCCCTCCACTTT	CASSPPAGSSYNSPLHF
TRBD1	NA	TRBV6-1	TRBJ2-7	TGTGCCAGCTCACCCCAGGGGGCTTTCAACGAGCAGTACTTC	CASSPQGAFNEQYF
NA	NA	TRBV2	TRBJ2-1	TGTGCCAGCAGTCTCACCTCCTACAATGAGCAGTTCTTC	CASSLTSYNEQFF
TRBD1	once	TRBV7-9	TRBJ1-5	TGTGCCAGCAGGGGGACAGGGGGCGCAGAGCAGCCCCAGCATTTT	CASRGTGGAEQPQHF
NA	NA	TRBV6-5	TRBJ2-7	TGTGCCAGCAGTTACGGCAACTACGAGCAGTACTTC	CASSYGNYEQYF
TRBD2	few	TRBV7-2	TRBJ2-7	TGTGCCAGCAGCTTACGGGAGGGACCCTACGAGCAGTACTTC	CASSLREGPYEQYF
NA	NA	TRBV19	TRBJ2-5	TGTGCCAGTAGTGTGGGTTTCCAAGAGACCCAGTACTTC	CASSVGFQETQYF
NA	once	TRBV4-3	TRBJ1-4	TGCGCCAGCGGCCACTTGGGGACGGGCGAAAAACTGTTTTTT	CASGHLGTGEKLFF
NA	once	TRBV20-1	TRBJ2-1	TGCAGTGCTAGAAAGGATGAGCAGTTCTTC	CSARKDEQFF
TRBD2	once	TRBV5-4	TRBJ2-1	TGTGCCAGCAGCCCACCGCGGGGGGCGGGTGAGCAGTTCTTC	CASSPPRGAGEQFF
NA	NA	TRBV14	TRBJ1-2	TGTGCCAGCAGCCAAGTTGCATCGGGGGGCTACACCTTC	CASSQVASGGYTF
NA	NA	TRBV7-5	TRBJ2-7	TGTGCCAAAAACGCCGGGGCTCCCGACGAGCAGTACTTC	CAKNAGAPDEQYF
NA	NA	TRBV18	TRBJ2-1	TGTGCCAGCTCACCCCTCAGGGGTCCCTCGGCCCGCAATGAGCAGTTCTTC	CASSPLRGPSARNEQFF
TRBD1	NA	TRBV6-5	TRBJ2-7	TGTGCCAGCAGTTTGGGACAGTCTTATACCTACGAGCAGTACTTC	CASSLGQSYTYEQYF